This T cell receptor beta chain was sequenced for a study of blood T cells in healthy people across ages (dated by TCRdb to between 2015 and 2016). Study-wide context: In model experiments, template switching captured roughly one uniquely barcoded TCR beta cDNA molecule for every two T cells. The donors were split into four age groups: young (average around 15 years), middle-aged (39), aged (roughly 68) and long-lived (about 74). To avoid experimental bias, donors of different ages were spread randomly across the sequencing lanes. The study measured age-related changes in TCR beta repertoire diversity using deep sequencing normalized with unique cDNA molecular identifiers. The study analyzed two additional independent replicas of 1 million unique cDNA reads from the same blood draw for two donors, one aged 18 to 29 and one aged 80 or older.

This clonotype has at least ten counts. It lacks a known antigen. No base-level quality is on record; no much larger clone is a single base apart. The donors were some 39 Caucasian individuals from Russia, aged about 6 to 100 years, who were systemically healthy. Roughly 11 milliliters of peripheral blood were drawn from each donor into EDTA-treated Vacutainer tubes. Ficoll-Paque density-gradient centrifugation was used to isolate PBMCs, with at least 6 million per sample. Trizol reagent was used to extract total RNA from PBMCs, with at least 6 micrograms per sample. The percentages of naive CD45RAhigh/CD27high T cells were determined by flow cytometry on a PBMC aliquot from every donor. Library generation was performed with 5' RACE. Sequencer: Illumina HiSeq 2500. A second PCR of roughly 7 to 12 cycles was run with a J-beta primer mix and a sample-barcoded 5' primer. A unique molecular identifier was introduced onto each TCR beta cDNA molecule by a template-switch 5' adaptor carrying 12 random nucleotides. Each sample yielded at least 2.5 million CDR3-containing paired-end reads. First-strand cDNA synthesis was performed from all RNA using the Mint cDNA synthesis kit, with priming by a TRBC-specific oligonucleotide. Following uracil-DNA glycosylase treatment, a first 18-cycle PCR with universal primers M1SS and BC2_uni_R was performed on all cDNA. Turning to the authors' computational methods: For normalization, 1 million high-quality reads were randomly selected from each sample, with every read carrying a distinct molecular identifier. Instead of being binned into consensus sequences, reads with shared molecular identifiers were discarded. CDR3 identification, clonotype clustering and error correction used MiTCR with a Q25 quality threshold and the strictest error-elimination algorithm. A nonparametric unseen species model with Euler transformation was used to estimate a lower bound on total TCR beta diversity. The public reads were quality trimmed at Q25 with fastp and then assembled into clones with MiXCR by TCRdb, keeping productive beta chains. Each CDR3 protein appears once, grouped with its most common genes and DNA. The V and J calls were determined by TCRdb, not by the authors. The sample records approximately 830,000 distinct CDR3 sequences, approximately 59% of which are singletons. The leading ten clones occupy 25% to 35% of the sample.

The CDR3, cysteine through phenylalanine, is 15 amino acids long. Just the 45-base CDR3 DNA is kept, in frame starting at base 1. V ends up 5 bases short and J 0 bases short, with an unmatched junction base count of 4. CDR1 and CDR2, per the germline V gene, are SGHVS and FNYEAQ. The paper as a whole reports these results and caveats: The long-lived group showed more naive CD4+ T cells, fewer expanded clones and increased TCR diversity than the aged group, suggesting age selection. The CMV infection status of donors was not known, potentially confounding age-related changes in expanded clonotypes. Since profiling was done on bulk unsorted PBMCs, naive and antigen-experienced compartments could not be conclusively compared. There was a strong correlation between observed TCR beta diversity and the percentage of naive T cells measured by flow cytometry. As age increased, observed TCR beta diversity per million T cells dropped in a roughly linear way, and a significant reduction was already evident by age around 41. Total diversity estimates from one million sequenced T cells were considered lower bounds and underestimates.

Sequenced input: blood. This chain joins TRBV7-6 to TRBJ2-7, with 10 bases in between that match TRBD1. This clonotype was sampled from a man aged 25-45 years in good health. The CDR3 corresponds to CASSPGQGSSYEQYF. The sequenced DNA: TGTGCCAGCAGCCCGGGACAGGGGAGCTCCTACGAGCAGTACTTC.